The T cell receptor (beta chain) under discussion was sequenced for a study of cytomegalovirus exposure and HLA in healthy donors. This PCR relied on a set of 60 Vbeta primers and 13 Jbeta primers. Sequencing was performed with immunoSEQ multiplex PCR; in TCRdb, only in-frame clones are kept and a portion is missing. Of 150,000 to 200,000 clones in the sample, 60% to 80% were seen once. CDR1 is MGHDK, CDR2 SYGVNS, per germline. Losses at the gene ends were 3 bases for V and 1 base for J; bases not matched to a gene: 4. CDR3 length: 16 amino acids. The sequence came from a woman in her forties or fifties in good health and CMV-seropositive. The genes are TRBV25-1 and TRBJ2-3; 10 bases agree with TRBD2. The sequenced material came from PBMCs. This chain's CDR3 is CASSDPLAGGTDTQYF. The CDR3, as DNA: TGTGCCAGCAGTGATCCCCTAGCGGGGGGCACAGATACGCAGTATTTT.